This passage covers 14 T cell receptor beta chains from one sample sequenced in a study of cytomegalovirus exposure and HLA in healthy donors (dated by TCRdb to 2017 to 2019). Library creation used the immunoSEQ multiplex PCR assay. For the multiplex PCR, a mixture combining 60 forward primers for TCR Vbeta segments and 13 reverse primers for TCR Jbeta segments was used. The table comes from immuneACCESS by way of TCRdb, which keeps in-frame sequences with V and J called. Part of the clones is missing from these tables; in studies checked, under half for an unresolved V gene and the rest for unknown reasons. The sample table contains 120,000 or so clones; only one count was recorded for approximately 72% of them. Of the sample, about 8.2% is held by the ten largest clones. The sample taken for sequencing was PBMCs. The receptors were sampled from a woman in her thirties or forties in good health and CMV-seropositive.

The chain links TRBV6-1 to TRBJ2-7; the match to TRBD2 covers 8 bases. The germline gives CDR1 MNHNS, CDR2 SASEGT. CDR3 size: 16 residues. V lost 3 bases to trimming and J lost 0 bases; unmatched junction nucleotides: 7. The CDR3 sequence is CASSDLGGASSYEQYF. The CDR3, as DNA: TGTGCCAGCAGTGACCTCGGGGGGGCGAGCTCCTACGAGCAGTACTTC.

V usage is TRBV5-6 and J usage is TRBJ2-7; weak D call: TRBD1 (6 bases). CDR1 is SGHDT, CDR2 YYEEEE, per germline. This CDR3 has 16 amino acids. Trimming left V 4 bases short and J 3 bases short, with 20 bases between. The CDR3 DNA reads as TGTGCCAGCAGCCGGCAATCGGACAGAGTCCTCTACGAGCAGTACTTC. Its translation is CASSRQSDRVLYEQYF.

The rearrangement uses TRBV10-3 and TRBJ1-2; D ambiguous. Trimming took 2 bases from V and 5 from J, leaving 9 bases between them. This CDR3 has 13 amino acids. CDR1 is ENHRY, CDR2 SYGVKD, per germline. The CDR3 is CAISEAGLYGYTF. In nucleotides, the CDR3 is TGTGCCATCAGTGAGGCGGGGTTGTATGGCTACACCTTC.

The chain carries TRBV2 and TRBJ2-4; the D gene is possibly TRBD1 (5 bases). Germline-derived CDR1 and CDR2 are SNHLY and FYNNEI. Trimming left V 8 bases short and J 7 bases short, with 15 bases between. This CDR3 comprises 13 residues. CDR3 loop: CASSGAAVNIQYF. In DNA, the CDR3 is TGTGCCAGCTCTGGGGCCGCCGTGAACATTCAGTACTTC.

This clone was seen a few times. The genes are TRBV27 and TRBJ1-2; D possibly corresponds to TRBD1 (6 bases). The CDR3 covers 13 residues. V was shortened by 7 bases and J by 6 bases, with 15 bases between the two germline ends. From germline, CDR1 is MNHEY and CDR2 SMNVEV (reference sequence). The CDR3 sequence: CASKIQGGDGYTF. CDR3 bases: TGTGCCAGCAAGATACAGGGTGGAGATGGCTACACCTTC.

This chain links TRBV10-3 with TRBJ2-3; TRBD2 might be the D (5 bases). Trimming stripped 7 bases from V and 3 bases from J, with 20 bases between. The CDR3 length is 16 residues. Germline V gene sequence: CDR1 ENHRY, CDR2 SYGVKD. CDR3 DNA: TGTGCCATCAATTCCGGGAAGCTAGGAGGAACAGATACGCAGTATTTT. This gives the protein CAINSGKLGGTDTQYF.

The chain carries TRBV5-1 and TRBJ1-1, with 8 bases that match TRBD1. CDR1 is SGHRS and CDR2 is YFSETQ in the germline V gene. This CDR3 has 15 amino acids. V trimming: 4 bases; J trimming: 5 bases; junction bases outside the gene matches: 10. This CDR3 is CASSGTSGGWTEAFF. CDR3 DNA sequence: TGCGCCAGCAGCGGAACTTCAGGGGGCTGGACTGAAGCTTTCTTT.

In its sample, this clone was seen a few times. The genes are TRBV10-2 and TRBJ1-2; D is undetermined. The CDR3 extends over 13 amino acids. The germline V gene encodes CDR1 WSHSY and CDR2 SAAADI. The V end was cut by 3 bases, the J end by 8 bases, with 13 bases between. The CDR3 DNA reads TGCGCCAGCAGTGACCAGCGGGGTATCGGCTACACCTTC. Its translation: CASSDQRGIGYTF.

The rearrangement uses TRBV12-5 and TRBJ1-2; D call uncertain. V gave up 3 bases and J gave up 1 base, with 9 bases separating them. This CDR3 has 14 residues. Germline lookup yields CDR1 LGHNT and CDR2 FRNRAP. Here the CDR3 reads CASGLAPGNYGYTF. The CDR3 DNA reads TGTGCTAGTGGTTTAGCTCCCGGTAACTATGGCTACACCTTC.

This clone was counted a single time. This chain connects TRBV29-1 to TRBJ1-1, with D possibly being TRBD1 (5 bases). This CDR3 has 13 residues. Germline V lookup: CDR1 SQVTM, CDR2 ANQGSEA. Trimming cost V 4 bases and J 3 bases, with 12 bases left between them. CDR3 nucleotides: TGCAGCGTTGTAGGTCGGGGGTACACTGAAGCTTTCTTT. Amino acid sequence: CSVVGRGYTEAFF.

The chain couples TRBV28 to TRBJ1-2; D uncertain. This CDR3 comprises 12 residues. CDR1 MDHEN and CDR2 SYDVKM come from the germline V gene. V was shortened by 2 bases and J by 6 bases, with 7 bases between the two germline ends. CDR3 DNA sequence: TGTGCCAGCAGTTTAAGAGGAGATGGCTACACCTTC. This encodes CASSLRGDGYTF.

The chain uses TRBV25-1 and TRBJ1-1; the D gene is possibly TRBD1 (6 bases). Trimming left V 5 bases short and J 1 base short, with 17 bases between. The CDR3 length is 16 residues. CDR1 MGHDK and CDR2 SYGVNS come from the germline V gene. This CDR3 is CASSNRDIGGNTEAFF. DNA of the CDR3: TGTGCCAGCAGTAACCGGGACATCGGAGGGAACACTGAAGCTTTCTTT.

This sequence joins TRBV6-6 and TRBJ2-7; maybe TRBD2 (5 bases). Trimming removed 5 bases at V and 0 bases at J, with 11 bases between. The CDR3 spans 14 residues. The germline V gene encodes CDR1 MNHNY and CDR2 SVGAGI (reference sequence). The CDR3 loop is CASSTTGSSYEQYF. The CDR3 region has the DNA TGTGCCAGCAGTACGACTGGGAGCTCCTACGAGCAGTACTTC.

This clone has more than one count but fewer than ten. The chain employs TRBV5-1 and TRBJ2-7; 9 nucleotides align to TRBD1. The CDR3 contains 16 residues. With V trimmed by 3 bases and J by 1 base, 8 bases remained unmatched. The germline gives CDR1 SGHRS, CDR2 YFSETQ. This CDR3 reads CASSSVTGTGSYEQYF. The CDR3 DNA is TGCGCCAGCAGCTCAGTAACCGGGACAGGGTCCTACGAGCAGTACTTC.